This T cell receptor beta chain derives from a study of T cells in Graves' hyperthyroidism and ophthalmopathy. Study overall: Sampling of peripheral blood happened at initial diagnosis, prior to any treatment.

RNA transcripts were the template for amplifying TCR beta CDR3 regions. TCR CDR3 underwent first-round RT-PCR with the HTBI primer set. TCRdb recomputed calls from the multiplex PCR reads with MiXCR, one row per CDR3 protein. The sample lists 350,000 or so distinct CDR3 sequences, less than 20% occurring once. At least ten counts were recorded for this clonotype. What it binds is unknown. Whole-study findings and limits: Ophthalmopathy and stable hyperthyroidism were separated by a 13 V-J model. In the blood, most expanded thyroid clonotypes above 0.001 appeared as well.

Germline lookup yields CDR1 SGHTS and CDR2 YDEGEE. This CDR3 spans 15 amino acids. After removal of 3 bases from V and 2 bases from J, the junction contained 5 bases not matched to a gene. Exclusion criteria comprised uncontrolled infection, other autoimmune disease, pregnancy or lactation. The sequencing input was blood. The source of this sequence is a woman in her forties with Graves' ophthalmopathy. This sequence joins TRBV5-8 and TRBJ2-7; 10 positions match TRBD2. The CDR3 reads CASSWDSGRAYEQYF. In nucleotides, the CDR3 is TGTGCCAGCAGCTGGGACAGCGGGAGGGCCTACGAGCAGTACTTC.